Following are 27 T cell receptor beta chains from one sample sequenced in a study of T cells in Graves' hyperthyroidism and ophthalmopathy. Amplified TCR beta CDR3 regions derived from RNA transcripts. The HTBI primer set drove a first-round RT-PCR of the TCR CDR3. TCRdb ran MiXCR on the multiplex PCR reads and lists one entry per CDR3 protein. The profile shows about 480,000 distinct CDR3 sequences, about an eighth of them singletons. Sequences were obtained from blood. The receptors were gathered from a woman younger than 35 with Graves' hyperthyroidism.

This clonotype was counted ten times or more. This sequence joins TRBV27 and TRBJ2-1, with 7 bases fitting TRBD2. V trimming: 5 bases; J trimming: 0 bases; junction bases outside the gene matches: 10. Germline CDR1 MNHEY, CDR2 SMNVEV (reference sequence). This CDR3 contains 17 residues. CDR3 residues: CASSHPSSGRSYNEQFF. CDR3 nucleotide sequence: TGTGCCAGCAGTCACCCCTCTAGCGGACGCTCCTACAATGAGCAGTTCTTC.

This clonotype was counted only a few times. This chain links TRBV7-9 with TRBJ2-7; D gene unclear. This CDR3 spans 13 amino acids. Trimming left V 4 bases short and J 3 bases short, with 10 bases between. Germline V gene lookup returns CDR1 SEHNR and CDR2 FQNEAQ (reference sequence). This CDR3 reads CASSSGRFYEQYV. The DNA for the CDR3 is TGTGCCAGCAGCTCCGGACGGTTCTACGAGCAGTACGTC.

This clonotype appeared many times. V is TRBV2 and J is TRBJ2-7; 13 positions match TRBD2. V was pared by 6 bases and J by 1 base, with 6 bases of the junction left unmatched. Germline V gives CDR1 SNHLY, CDR2 FYNNEI. This CDR3 has 16 residues. The CDR3 DNA follows: TGTGCCAGCAGCCTACTAGCGGGAGGGGGTTCCTACGAGCAGTACTTC. It yields the protein CASSLLAGGGSYEQYF. Combining the CDR3 with reference TRBV2 and TRBJ2-7 gives the whole variable domain EPEVTQTPSHQVTQMGQEVILRCVPISNHLYFYWYRQILGQKVEFLVSFYNNEISEKSEIFDDQFSVERPDGSNFTLKIRSTKLEDSAMYFCASSLLAGGGSYEQYFGPGTRLTVT.

The chain has TRBV15 and TRBJ1-5; D might be TRBD1 (6 bases). Germline-derived CDR1 and CDR2 are LNHNV and YYDKDF (reference sequence). The CDR3 covers 18 residues. Trimming removed 1 base from V and 0 bases from J, with 16 bases in between. The CDR3 region is CATSRAPRTVYSNQPQHF. CDR3 in DNA: TGTGCCACCAGCAGAGCTCCCCGGACAGTTTATAGCAATCAGCCCCAGCATTTT.

This clonotype showed up many times. The V and J genes are TRBV25-1 and TRBJ2-2; 8 nucleotides line up with TRBD1. The trim removed 7 bases at V and 4 bases at J, leaving 11 bases unmatched. From germline, CDR1 is MGHDK and CDR2 SYGVNS. The CDR3 spans 16 residues. CDR3 DNA sequence: TGTGCCAGCACTCGCAGTGGACAGGGTCTCACCGGGGAGCTGTTTTTT. Its translation is CASTRSGQGLTGELFF.

This clonotype was observed a handful of times. The chain carries TRBV7-9 and TRBJ2-5, with D maybe TRBD1 (6 bases). Trimming shortened V by 1 base and J by 7 bases, and 16 bases separated the two germline ends. Germline-derived CDR1 and CDR2 are SEHNR and FQNEAQ (reference sequence). The CDR3 length is 15 residues. The CDR3 loop is CASSLVDRRRGTQYF. CDR3 nucleotide sequence: TGTGCCAGCAGCTTAGTAGACAGGCGTCGGGGGACCCAGTACTTC.

This clonotype was recorded at least ten times. V is TRBV4-1 and J is TRBJ2-5; TRBD2 matches 8 bases. Germline assignment: CDR1 MGHRA and CDR2 YSYEKL. The CDR3 is 15 residues long. J lost 5 bases, V lost 1 base, and 6 bases had no gene match. The CDR3 coding sequence is TGCGCCAGCAGCCAAGGTAGCGGGATAGTGGAGACCCAGTACTTC. Residues: CASSQGSGIVETQYF.

This clonotype was seen more than once but under ten times. This sequence joins TRBV19 and TRBJ1-4, with TRBD1 matching over 9 bases. V was pared by 3 bases and J by 5 bases, with 7 bases of the junction left unmatched. This CDR3 has 16 amino acids. The germline V gene encodes CDR1 LNHDA and CDR2 SQIVND (reference sequence). The CDR3 is CASSMGQGFGNEKLFF. CDR3 coding DNA: TGTGCCAGTAGTATGGGACAGGGTTTCGGGAATGAAAAACTGTTTTTT.

This clonotype was found many times. V gene TRBV6-2 or TRBV6-3 combines with J gene TRBJ2-3; D may be TRBD1 or TRBD2 (5 bases each). The ends were cut back, 0 bases at V and 4 bases at J, with 11 bases in the middle. This CDR3 spans 15 amino acids. Germline values: CDR1 MNHEY, CDR2 SVGEGT. The CDR3 bases are TGTGCCAGCAGTTACTCGAGGGGTTGGGCAGATACGCAGTATTTT. The encoded protein is CASSYSRGWADTQYF.

This clonotype has just a few counts. J is TRBJ2-2 and V is TRBV7-8; the D is unclear. Between the trimmed V and J ends, which lost 1 base and 2 bases, there was a span of 11 bases. The CDR3 runs 16 residues. Germline V gene sequence: CDR1 SGHVS, CDR2 FQNEAQ. The CDR3 sequence: CASSLVGLANTGELFF. DNA of the CDR3: TGTGCCAGCAGCTTAGTAGGCTTAGCTAACACCGGGGAGCTGTTTTTT. Full variable domain (remainder filled in from reference TRBV7-8 and TRBJ2-2): GAGVSQSPRYKVAKRGQDVALRCDPISGHVSLFWYQQALGQGPEFLTYFQNEAQLDKSGLPSDRFFAERPEGSVSTLKIQRTQQEDSAVYLCASSLVGLANTGELFFGEGSRLTVL.

In its sample, this clonotype was seen many times. The chain uses TRBV11-2 and TRBJ2-7; 7 nucleotides align to TRBD1. This CDR3 contains 13 residues. The germline CDR1 and CDR2 sequences are SGHAT and FQNNGV. V shed 5 bases and J 6 bases; nucleotides not matched to a gene: 7. The CDR3 DNA reads as TGTGCCAGCAGCCAATCCTCAGGGGGCGAGCAGTACTTC. Translation gives CASSQSSGGEQYF.

This clonotype was recorded at least ten times. The gene calls are TRBV12-3 or TRBV12-4 and TRBJ1-5, with D tentatively TRBD1 (6 bases). This CDR3 comprises 16 residues. Trimming removed 5 bases from V and 0 bases from J, with 14 bases in between. The CDR3 spells CASSTGGGRSNQPQHF. The CDR3 coding sequence is TGTGCCAGCAGTACTGGGGGGGGCCGTAGCAATCAGCCCCAGCATTTT.

This clonotype has just a few counts. The CDR3 protein is CASSIRAPGAHYNEQFF. For the CDR3, the DNA is TGTGCCAGTAGTATTAGAGCGCCGGGAGCCCACTACAATGAGCAGTTCTTC. The chain uses TRBV19 and TRBJ2-1; D may be TRBD2 (6 bases). The CDR3 is 17 amino acids. Between the trimmed V and J ends, which lost 3 bases and 3 bases, there was a span of 18 bases. CDR1 LNHDA and CDR2 SQIVND come from the germline V gene (reference sequence).

Many counts were recorded for this clonotype. The V and J genes are TRBV6-1 and TRBJ1-2, with D uncertain. The length of the CDR3 is 13 residues. The germline V gene has CDR1 MNHNS and CDR2 SASEGT. V gave up 7 bases and J gave up 4 bases, with 13 bases separating them. In DNA, the CDR3 is TGTGCCAGCACCGGACGACTGGGCTATGGCTACACCTTC. This gives the protein CASTGRLGYGYTF.

This clonotype showed up many times. The chain links TRBV2 to TRBJ1-4; D ambiguous. CDR1 and CDR2 from the germline V gene are SNHLY and FYNNEI. The CDR3 has 14 residues. The V gene lost 8 bases and the J gene lost 10 bases, with 20 bases spanning the gap. As DNA, the CDR3 is TGTGCCAGCCACAGTGACCTGGATTTGGGAAAACTGTTTTTT. Translating gives CASHSDLDLGKLFF.

At least ten counts were recorded for this clonotype. The rearrangement links TRBV12-3 or TRBV12-4 to TRBJ2-7, with D possibly TRBD2 on 5 matching bases. Trimming took off 3 bases at V and 5 bases at J, with 11 bases between the two ends. The CDR3 has 13 residues. The CDR3 DNA follows: TGTGCCAGCAGTTTTGGTCTCGGGGACGAGCAGTACTTC. It is translated as CASSFGLGDEQYF.

The chain links TRBV19 to TRBJ2-5; 8 bases are a match to TRBD2. J gave up 1 base and V 5 bases, and 15 bases lay outside the gene matches. There are 18 residues in the CDR3. Germline lookup yields CDR1 LNHDA and CDR2 SQIVND (reference sequence). The DNA for the CDR3 is TGTGCCAGTAGTCCCCAGAAGGGGGTAGCGGGGCTCCAAGAGACCCAGTACTTC. It is translated as CASSPQKGVAGLQETQYF.

This clonotype appeared many times. The chain carries TRBV20-1 and TRBJ1-5, with D tentatively TRBD1 (5 bases). The germline V gene has CDR1 DFQATT and CDR2 SNEGSKA (reference sequence). This CDR3 is built from 13 residues. V was trimmed by 3 bases and J by 4 bases, leaving 10 bases between them. DNA of the CDR3: TGCAGTGCTAGGCAGGGAACTAATCAGCCCCAGCATTTT. Its protein is CSARQGTNQPQHF.

This clonotype was detected a few times. V usage is TRBV10-2 and J usage is TRBJ1-2; D gene uncertain. The CDR3 is 15 residues long. Germline V gene lookup returns CDR1 WSHSY and CDR2 SAAADI. V lost 3 bases to trimming and J lost 4 bases, with 15 bases between them. This chain's CDR3 is CASSDGVVDPYGYTF. The CDR3 bases are TGCGCCAGCAGTGATGGGGTTGTGGACCCCTATGGCTACACCTTC.

This sequence joins TRBV6-1 and TRBJ1-2; D perhaps matches TRBD1 (5 bases). The CDR3 runs 11 residues. In germline, CDR1 is MNHNS, CDR2 SASEGT. Trimming took 6 bases from V and 8 from J, leaving 10 bases between them. DNA for the CDR3: TGTGCCAGCAGAGGGGTGTGGGGCTACACCTTC. Residues: CASRGVWGYTF.

This clonotype showed up many times. The chain is built from TRBV12-3 or TRBV12-4 and TRBJ2-7; tentatively, D is TRBD2 (5 bases). The V end lost 1 base, the J end lost 6 bases, and 10 bases lay between the germline ends. The CDR3 contains 13 residues. The CDR3 nucleotides are TGTGCCAGCAGTTTAGGGCTAGCTCGCGAGCAGTACTTC. It yields the protein CASSLGLAREQYF.

The table lists this clonotype with a few counts. The chain employs TRBV20-1 and TRBJ2-1; TRBD2 matches 9 bases. Germline lookup yields CDR1 DFQATT and CDR2 SNEGSKA (reference sequence). Trimming removed 2 bases from V and 6 bases from J; junction bases left unmatched: 14. The CDR3 extends over 17 amino acids. The CDR3 nucleotides are TGCAGTGCTAGACCCTACAGACTAGCGGCCGGTGTCAATGAGCAGTTCTTC. Translating it yields CSARPYRLAAGVNEQFF.

This clonotype was observed a handful of times. This chain joins TRBV15 and TRBJ2-5; 9 nucleotides agree with TRBD2. Germline V gene sequence: CDR1 LNHNV, CDR2 YYDKDF (reference sequence). This CDR3 has 16 residues. With V trimmed by 1 base and J by 5 bases, 8 bases remained unmatched. CDR3 sequence (DNA): TGTGCCACCAGCAGAGGGCCGGCTAGCGGGATTGAGACCCAGTACTTC. Translated, it gives CATSRGPASGIETQYF.

This clonotype has only a few counts. The V and J genes are TRBV3-1 and TRBJ2-1; D is uncertain. CDR1 LGHDT and CDR2 YNNKEL come from the germline V gene (reference sequence). This CDR3 comprises 13 residues. The V and J ends lost 3 bases and 7 bases respectively, with 10 bases between them. The CDR3 spells CASSHSSRNEQFF. The CDR3 coding sequence is TGTGCCAGCAGCCACAGTTCGCGAAATGAGCAGTTCTTC.

This clonotype has a count of ten or more. The rearrangement links TRBV19 to TRBJ2-3; 11 nucleotides align to TRBD2. Trimming removed 5 bases from V and 0 bases from J; junction bases left unmatched: 4. The CDR3 runs 16 residues. Looked up from germline, CDR1 is LNHDA and CDR2 is SQIVND (reference sequence). CDR3 region: CASSGRTSGSTDTQYF. CDR3 bases: TGTGCCAGTAGTGGCCGGACTAGCGGGAGCACAGATACGCAGTATTTT.

This clonotype showed up many times. DNA of the CDR3: TGTGCCACCAGCAGCCCCGGGACCCTGGGCGGCACTGAAGCTTTCTTT. Translating it yields CATSSPGTLGGTEAFF. V gene TRBV15 combines with J gene TRBJ1-1; tentative D call: TRBD1 (5 bases). V lost 3 bases, J lost 4 bases, and 18 bases lay in between. The CDR3 is made up of 16 amino acids. CDR1 is LNHNV and CDR2 is YYDKDF in the germline V gene (reference sequence).

This clonotype was counted at least ten times. V and J are TRBV11-2 and TRBJ2-1, with 8 positions matching TRBD2. CDR1 SGHAT and CDR2 FQNNGV come from the germline V gene. The CDR3 runs to 14 residues. V lost 4 bases and J lost 7; bases outside the gene matches: 6. CDR3 DNA: TGTGCCAGCAGCTCCGTAGCGGGATGGAATGAGCAGTTCTTC. It codes for CASSSVAGWNEQFF.